This entry is about one T cell receptor (beta chain). Researchers took blood at baseline, on cycle 4 day 1, and on cycle 7 day 1. Some clones are missing from TCRdb's copy, which holds only in-frame ones; the method was immunoSEQ multiplex PCR. The sample has about 90,000 clones; approximately 85% are singletons. This entry belongs to a study of OX40 agonist ivuxolimab in advanced cancers. About the study: Melanoma, hepatocellular carcinoma, head and neck or renal cell cancer occurred in dose-escalation patients.

The origin of this receptor is an adult with an advanced solid tumor such as melanoma, head and neck, liver or kidney cancer. This specimen consisted of CD4+ or CD8+ T cells sorted from blood, obtained in a trial of the OX40 agonist ivuxolimab.

The DNA for the CDR3 is TGTGCCAGCAGCACTGGGGAGACCCAGTACTTC. Translated, it gives CASSTGETQYF. The V and J genes are TRBV7-6 and TRBJ2-5, with D uncertain. This CDR3 contains 11 residues. Trimming took off 5 bases at V and 5 bases at J, with 6 bases between the two ends. Germline V gene lookup returns CDR1 SGHVS and CDR2 FNYEAQ.